The 19 T cell receptor beta chains given below trace back to one sample, sequenced in a study of T cells in Graves' hyperthyroidism and ophthalmopathy. RNA transcripts yielded amplified TCR beta CDR3 regions. RT-PCR in the first round (using the HTBI primer set) targeted the TCR CDR3. A single record per CDR3 protein comes from TCRdb applying MiXCR to the multiplex PCR reads. The sample contains roughly 570,000 distinct CDR3 sequences, about a sixth of which appear only once. Sequenced sample: blood. The receptors stem from a woman in her thirties with Graves' hyperthyroidism.

This clonotype was seen repeatedly, ten times or more. The chain joins TRBV12-3 or TRBV12-4 to TRBJ2-1, with D possibly being TRBD1 (6 bases). The ends were cut back, 7 bases at V and 4 bases at J, with 11 bases in the middle. The CDR3 loop spans 13 amino acids. CDR3 DNA: TGTGCCAGCACCCCAGGGGAATACAATGAGCAGTTCTTC. Its translation: CASTPGEYNEQFF.

This clonotype was seen repeatedly, ten times or more. The genes are TRBV20-1 and TRBJ2-2, with D perhaps matching TRBD2 (5 bases). The CDR3 spans 16 residues. V lost 0 bases and J 4 bases, leaving 15 bases between the germline ends. CDR1 is DFQATT, CDR2 SNEGSKA, per germline (reference sequence). CDR3 sequence reads: CSARESGVGGTGELFF. CDR3 coding DNA: TGCAGTGCTAGAGAATCTGGGGTCGGAGGCACCGGGGAGCTGTTTTTT.

The chain carries TRBV7-3 and TRBJ2-7; no clear D. CDR3 size: 14 residues. Germline CDR1 is SGHTA and CDR2 is FQGTGA. V was pared by 9 bases and J by 3 bases, with 18 bases between. DNA for the CDR3: TGTGCCAGTAGCCCCGAACACAGAGGCTACGAGCAGTACTTC. Translating gives CASSPEHRGYEQYF.

The chain uses TRBV6-2 or TRBV6-3 and TRBJ2-6, with no clear D. The CDR3 is 15 residues long. Trimming took off 1 base at V and 2 bases at J, with 6 bases between the two ends. Germline CDR1 is MNHEY and CDR2 is SVGEGT. DNA of the CDR3: TGTGCCAGCAGTTACTGGGCGGCTGGGGCCAACGTCCTGACTTTC. Translated, it gives CASSYWAAGANVLTF.

This clonotype has more than one count but fewer than ten. The chain joins TRBV19 to TRBJ2-7; weak D call: TRBD2 (6 bases). Per the germline V gene, CDR1 is LNHDA and CDR2 is SQIVND (reference sequence). The CDR3 totals 13 residues. V dropped 5 bases and J dropped 2 bases, with 10 bases sitting between them. CDR3 sequence reads: CASSSSEPYEQYF. The CDR3 DNA reads TGTGCCAGTAGTTCTAGCGAGCCCTACGAGCAGTACTTC.

The chain carries TRBV7-3 and TRBJ2-6; D is possibly TRBD2 (5 bases). Per germline, CDR1 SGHTA and CDR2 FQGTGA. This CDR3 region has 18 residues. Trimming took off 5 bases at V and 4 bases at J, with 21 bases between the two ends. CDR3 amino acids: CASSPGSRVRDGANVLTF. The CDR3 region has the DNA TGTGCCAGCAGCCCCGGGTCGAGGGTGAGAGACGGGGCCAACGTCCTGACTTTC.

This clonotype was seen more than once but under ten times. The gene calls are TRBV6-6 and TRBJ2-2; D is ambiguous. The V gene's germline CDR1 is MNHNY and CDR2 SVGAGI (reference sequence). Trimming stripped 0 bases from V and 0 bases from J, with 8 bases between. The CDR3 is 16 residues long. The CDR3 DNA is TGTGCCAGCAGTTACTCTCCTGGAACGAACACCGGGGAGCTGTTTTTT. Translating gives CASSYSPGTNTGELFF.

The chain uses TRBV4-1 and TRBJ2-5, with 7 positions matching TRBD1. The CDR3 has 16 residues. The trim removed 4 bases at V and 5 bases at J, leaving 13 bases unmatched. Looked up from germline, CDR1 is MGHRA and CDR2 is YSYEKL. CDR3 nucleotides: TGCGCCAGCAGCCCCCCAGGCGACAGGGTAGGGGAGACCCAGTACTTC. It encodes CASSPPGDRVGETQYF.

The chain is built from TRBV14 and TRBJ2-7; 13 bases are a match to TRBD2. V trimming: 4 bases; J trimming: 4 bases; junction bases outside the gene matches: 7. Germline lookup yields CDR1 SGHDN and CDR2 FVKESK. This CDR3 region has 16 residues. CDR3 sequence (DNA): TGTGCCAGCAGCCCCCGGACTAGCGGGAGTCTTTACGAGCAGTACTTC. Protein product: CASSPRTSGSLYEQYF.

This clonotype was counted ten times or more. V gene TRBV28 combines with J gene TRBJ2-2; 7 nucleotides align to TRBD1. There are 15 residues in the CDR3. J was trimmed by 4 bases and V by 2 bases; bases with no gene match: 4. Germline CDR1 reads MDHEN; CDR2 reads SYDVKM. For the CDR3, the DNA is TGTGCCAGCAGTTTACTATCAGGGGGCACCGGGGAGCTGTTTTTT. It specifies CASSLLSGGTGELFF.

This clonotype was seen a handful of times. V usage is TRBV5-5 and J usage is TRBJ2-1; no clear D. The CDR3 totals 16 residues. V lost 0 bases and J 1 base, leaving 11 bases between the germline ends. Per germline, CDR1 SGHKS and CDR2 YYEKEE (reference sequence). CDR3 DNA sequence: TGTGCCAGCAGCTTGGGTGGGATGAGGTCCTACAATGAGCAGTTCTTC. It translates to CASSLGGMRSYNEQFF. The entire variable domain, with the rest obtained from reference TRBV5-5 and TRBJ2-1, is as follows: DAGVTQSPTHLIKTRGQQVTLRCSPISGHKSVSWYQQVLGQGPQFIFQYYEKEERGRGNFPDRFSARQFPNYSSELNVNALLLGDSALYLCASSLGGMRSYNEQFFGPGTRLTVL.

This clonotype has at least ten counts. This sequence joins TRBV7-9 and TRBJ2-7; D might be TRBD1 (6 bases). Trimming cost V 7 bases and J 2 bases, with 9 bases left between them. CDR3 length: 12 amino acids. Germline V gene sequence: CDR1 SEHNR, CDR2 FQNEAQ (reference sequence). CDR3 loop: CASNRDTYEQYF. CDR3 bases: TGTGCCAGCAACAGGGATACCTACGAGCAGTACTTC.

This clonotype was picked up many times. This sequence joins TRBV4-3 and TRBJ2-7, with 7 bases identical to TRBD2. This CDR3 has 16 amino acids. J was trimmed by 0 bases and V by 0 bases; bases with no gene match: 5. Germline CDR1 is LGHNA and CDR2 is YSLEER. The CDR3 DNA reads TGCGCCAGCAGCCAAGATCCGGGACTACACTCCTACGAGCAGTACTTC. As protein: CASSQDPGLHSYEQYF.

This clonotype was counted at least ten times. The CDR3 loop reads CASSAGLAGSYNEQFF. The CDR3 DNA follows: TGTGCCAGCAGCGCCGGACTAGCCGGCTCCTACAATGAGCAGTTCTTC. The rearrangement joins TRBV7-3 to TRBJ2-1; the match to TRBD2 covers 8 bases. The CDR3 spans 16 residues. The germline V gene has CDR1 SGHTA and CDR2 FQGTGA. Trimming took 5 bases from V and 0 from J; bases not matched to a gene: 6.

This rearrangement joins TRBV6-1 to TRBJ2-1; 7 bases match TRBD2. CDR1 and CDR2 (germline): MNHNS, SASEGT. V was pared by 1 base and J by 6 bases, with 9 bases of the junction left unmatched. This CDR3 is 16 amino acids long. CDR3 bases: TGTGCCAGCAGTGAAGGTTGGACTAGTGTGGGCAATGAGCAGTTCTTC. Protein product: CASSEGWTSVGNEQFF.

This clonotype occurred many times. The V and J genes are TRBV5-1 and TRBJ2-3; D possibly corresponds to TRBD1 (5 bases). This CDR3 spans 15 amino acids. Germline V gene sequence: CDR1 SGHRS, CDR2 YFSETQ. Trimming took off 6 bases at V and 2 bases at J, with 16 bases between the two ends. CDR3 residues: CASTSSRTNTDTQYF. CDR3 sequence (DNA): TGCGCCAGCACCTCATCGCGGACAAACACAGATACGCAGTATTTT.

This clonotype showed up many times. V is TRBV28 and J is TRBJ2-3, with D hard to call. Trimming took 5 bases from V and 6 from J, leaving 9 bases between them. CDR1 is MDHEN, CDR2 SYDVKM, per germline. This CDR3 comprises 12 residues. The CDR3, as DNA: TGTGCCAGCAGTCCGAGCCCTGATACGCAGTATTTT. Translation gives CASSPSPDTQYF.

There are a few counts of this clonotype. The V call is TRBV2, the J call TRBJ1-3, with 9 positions matching TRBD1. V was clipped by 6 bases and J by 2 bases; unmatched bases: 5. Germline CDR1 SNHLY, CDR2 FYNNEI. The CDR3 consists of 15 residues. CDR3 sequence reads: CASRWGTGTGNTIYF. The CDR3 DNA reads TGTGCCAGCAGATGGGGGACAGGGACTGGAAACACCATATATTTT.

The rearrangement joins TRBV19 to TRBJ1-5; D not certain. Germline-derived CDR1 and CDR2 are LNHDA and SQIVND (reference sequence). This CDR3 spans 15 amino acids. The V gene lost 6 bases and the J gene lost 2 bases, with 14 bases spanning the gap. The CDR3 protein is CASRTRLGGNQPQHF. CDR3 DNA: TGTGCCAGTAGAACCAGACTGGGCGGCAATCAGCCCCAGCATTTT.